Below, 5 T cell receptor beta chains from the same sample are listed, as sequenced in a study of blood T cell repertoires in COVID-19. Method: immunoSEQ multiplex PCR; TCRdb's copy keeps in-frame clones and lacks some. The table lists around 100,000 clones, more than 75% of them singletons. Sequenced sample: peripheral blood. The origin of the receptors is a human donor in a cohort sampled during active COVID-19.

This chain uses TRBV2 with TRBJ2-7; D may be TRBD1 (5 bases). V lost 2 bases and J lost 3, with 5 bases in between. CDR3 size: 12 residues. CDR1 is SNHLY and CDR2 is FYNNEI in the germline V gene. In DNA, the CDR3 is TGTGCCAGCAGTGAACAGGGCTACGAGCAGTACTTC. As protein: CASSEQGYEQYF.

Of note for this clone: The junction does not match germline at one end; this may be a read error. This chain links TRBV28 with TRBJ2-7; 7 nucleotides align to TRBD2. Per germline, CDR1 MDHEN and CDR2 SYDVKM. This CDR3 contains 12 residues. This CDR3 is CASRGLSSEQYF. The CDR3 nucleotides are TGTGCCAGCAGGGGACTATCCTCCGAGCAGTACTTC.

The CDR3 region has the DNA TGTGCCAGCTCACGCTACTCGATTGGGGGAGGCTCTGGGGCCAACGTCCTGACTTTC. It specifies CASSRYSIGGGSGANVLTF. V is TRBV18 and J is TRBJ2-6; tentatively, D is TRBD2 (6 bases). The CDR3 has 19 amino acids. V was clipped by 4 bases and J by 0 bases, with 19 bases between them. Germline CDR1 KGHSH, CDR2 LQKENI. Together with reference TRBV18 and TRBJ2-6, the CDR3 gives the full variable domain: NAGVMQNPRHLVRRRGQEARLRCSPMKGHSHVYWYRQLPEEGLKFMVYLQKENIIDESGMPKERFSAEFPKEGPSILRIQQVVRGDSAAYFCASSRYSIGGGSGANVLTFGAGSRLTVL.

The chain carries TRBV19 and TRBJ2-7; D gene uncertain. Germline V gene sequence: CDR1 LNHDA, CDR2 SQIVND (reference sequence). The CDR3 contains 13 residues. V was cut by 6 bases and J by 6 bases, with 15 bases left in between. The chain's CDR3 is CASRKFGAGEQYF. In nucleotides, the CDR3 is TGTGCCAGTAGGAAGTTTGGAGCCGGCGAGCAGTACTTC.

The V and J genes are TRBV6-5 and TRBJ2-7, with 13 nucleotides matching TRBD2. Germline V CDR1 and CDR2: MNHEY, SVGAGI. The CDR3 loop spans 16 amino acids. Germline trimming cut 0 bases from V and 5 bases from J; bases unmatched to any gene: 4. The CDR3 protein is CASSYSRLAGGHEQYF. CDR3 nucleotide sequence: TGTGCCAGCAGTTACTCGCGACTAGCGGGAGGCCACGAGCAGTACTTC.